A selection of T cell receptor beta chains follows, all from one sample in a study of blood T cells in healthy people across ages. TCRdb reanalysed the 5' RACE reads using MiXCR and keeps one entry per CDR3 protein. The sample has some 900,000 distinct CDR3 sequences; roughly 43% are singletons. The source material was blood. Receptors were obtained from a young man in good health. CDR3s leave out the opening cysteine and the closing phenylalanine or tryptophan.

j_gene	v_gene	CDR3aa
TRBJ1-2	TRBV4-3	ASSPTGGPGVFGYT
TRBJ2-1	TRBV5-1	ASNGLTSGGADEQF
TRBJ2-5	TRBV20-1	SAGGPTRGGETQY
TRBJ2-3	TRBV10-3	AISPGRRTDTQY
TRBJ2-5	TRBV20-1	SARDLTGTGGRVETQY
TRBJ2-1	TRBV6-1	ASSDRPNEQF
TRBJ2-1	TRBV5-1	ASSLGGLDNEQF
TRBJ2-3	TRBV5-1	ASSLALAGGPDTQY
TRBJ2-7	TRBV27	ASRNPGTGGSGEQY
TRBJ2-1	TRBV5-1	ASRQSGVSYNEQF
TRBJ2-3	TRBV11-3	ATERRGADTQY
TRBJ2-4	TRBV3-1	ASSPRDRQDIQY
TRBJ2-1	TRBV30	AWTPRGPNEQF
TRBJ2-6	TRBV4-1	ASSQEMRGGANVLT
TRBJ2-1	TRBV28	ASIIRGGSHEQF
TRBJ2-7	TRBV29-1	SVRQSAYEQY
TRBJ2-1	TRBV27	ASTPGPSAEQF
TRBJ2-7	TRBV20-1	SARQTGTGLYEQY
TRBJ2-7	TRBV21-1	ASTSKPLPGLPFYEQY
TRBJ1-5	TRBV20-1	SARYRGKGQPQH
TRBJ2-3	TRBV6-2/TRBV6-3	ASSYSKGGFTDTQY
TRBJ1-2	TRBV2	ASSTNRGRGYT
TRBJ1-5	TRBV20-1	SASFNTGTRNQPQH
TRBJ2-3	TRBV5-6	ASSLGPTGGTSTDTQY
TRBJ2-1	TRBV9	ASSVGRGEYDEQF
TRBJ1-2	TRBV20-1	SAREGNLYGYT
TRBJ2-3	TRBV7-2	ASSPTSPPGTDTQY
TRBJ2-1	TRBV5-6	ASSWGQSVYNEQF
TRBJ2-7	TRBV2	ASSERDEQY
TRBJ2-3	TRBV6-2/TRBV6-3	ASTRAGGPRTDTQY
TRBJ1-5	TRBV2	ASSKAGNSNQPQH
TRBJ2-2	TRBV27	ASSFRLGDTGELF
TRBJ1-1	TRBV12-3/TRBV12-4	ASTGQMNTEAF
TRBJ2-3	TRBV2	ASVGSGTATDTQY
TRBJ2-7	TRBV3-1	ASSPRMGHEQY
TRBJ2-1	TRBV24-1	ATGDLGNEQF
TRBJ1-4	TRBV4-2	ASSQEGSTNEKLF
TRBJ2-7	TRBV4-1	ASSQERRVSDEQY
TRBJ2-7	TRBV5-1	ASKGSRNLYEQY
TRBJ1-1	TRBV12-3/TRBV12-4	ASRFQNTEAF
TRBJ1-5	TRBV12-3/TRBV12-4	ASSFTGSNQPQH
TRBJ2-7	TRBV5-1	ASSAGTGNHEQY
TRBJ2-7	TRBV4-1	ASSQERDIPYEQY
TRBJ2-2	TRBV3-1	ASRRGGELF
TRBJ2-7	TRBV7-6	ASSPDTRLYYEQY
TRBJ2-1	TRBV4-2	ASSQESGTYNEQF
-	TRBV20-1	SARVEVDAEQY
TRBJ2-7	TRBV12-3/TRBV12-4	ASATNRLDYEQY
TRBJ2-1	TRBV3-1	ASSHNPGGVYNEQF
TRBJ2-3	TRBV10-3	AISESLADTQY
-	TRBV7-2	ASSLVRQQY